These 11 T cell receptor beta chains were sequenced from one sample in a study of CD8 T cells in Susac syndrome. An amount of RNA that ranged from about 0.45 to 1 ug was reverse transcribed with random hexamers. TCRdb analysed the immunoSEQ multiplex PCR reads with MiXCR anew, one entry per CDR3 protein. The table records some 260,000 distinct CDR3 sequences, more than 75% of them present only once. Sequenced: CD8+ T cells from PBMCs. The receptors stem from a human donor with multiple sclerosis.

This CDR3 reads CASSAGTLNTEAFF. CDR3 in DNA: TGTGCCAGCAGCGCGGGGACTCTGAACACTGAAGCTTTCTTT. The genes are TRBV5-6 and TRBJ1-1; maybe TRBD1 (5 bases). Trimming left V 4 bases short and J 0 bases short, with 10 bases between. Germline-derived CDR1 and CDR2 are SGHDT and YYEEEE. This CDR3 has 14 residues.

With respect to this clonotype: At one of its ends the junction is not consistent with the germline gene, which may arise from a read error. Written as DNA, the CDR3 is TGTGCCAGCAGTGATCCCTACCATGAGCAGTTCTTC. It codes for CASSDPYHEQFF. The chain recombines TRBV7-9 with TRBJ2-1; D unclear. The CDR3 sequence is 12 residues long. In germline, CDR1 is SEHNR, CDR2 FQNEAQ (reference sequence).

This chain uses TRBV9 with TRBJ1-5; D ambiguous. Germline assignment: CDR1 SGDLS and CDR2 YYNGEE. Trimming removed 4 bases from V and 2 bases from J, with 10 bases in between. The CDR3 extends over 14 amino acids. The CDR3 nucleotides read TGTGCCAGCAGCCCGGGAAGGGGCAATCAGCCCCAGCATTTT. It encodes CASSPGRGNQPQHF.

V and J are TRBV7-9 and TRBJ2-1; D not certain. The germline gives CDR1 SEHNR, CDR2 FQNEAQ (reference sequence). The CDR3 totals 14 residues. Trimming pared 1 base from V and 3 bases from J, leaving 7 bases between. CDR3: CASSLDGDYNEQFF. CDR3 nucleotides: TGTGCCAGCAGCTTAGACGGTGACTACAATGAGCAGTTCTTC.

V and J are TRBV9 and TRBJ2-3, with 7 bases identical to TRBD1. The CDR3 is 15 residues long. J gave up 5 bases and V 4 bases, and 10 bases lay outside the gene matches. Germline loops: CDR1 SGDLS, CDR2 YYNGEE. CDR3 residues: CASSIRQGGVDTQYF. The CDR3 region has the DNA TGTGCCAGCAGCATACGACAGGGTGGAGTAGATACGCAGTATTTT.

The genes are TRBV27 and TRBJ2-1; 7 nucleotides line up with TRBD1. The J segment lost 9 bases and the V segment lost 3 bases, leaving 8 bases of the junction unmatched. The CDR3 is 14 residues long. Germline V gene sequence: CDR1 MNHEY, CDR2 SMNVEV (reference sequence). In nucleotides, the CDR3 is TGTGCCAGCAGTTTGGGAGAAGGGGGCGGTGAGCAGTTCTTC. This translates into CASSLGEGGGEQFF.

The gene calls are TRBV29-1 and TRBJ2-1; D may be TRBD2 (6 bases). The CDR3 has 15 residues. V shed 6 bases and J shed 4 bases, with 19 bases lying between them. Germline CDR1 SQVTM, CDR2 ANQGSEA. The CDR3 bases are TGCAGCGTCGAGGCCCCGGGACTGTATTACAATGAGCAGTTCTTC. Protein sequence: CSVEAPGLYYNEQFF.

The gene calls are TRBV13 and TRBJ2-5; 8 nucleotides match TRBD2. The junction had 12 bases not matched to a gene; V was cut back by 1 base and J by 5 bases. The CDR3 is 17 residues long. From germline, CDR1 is PRHDT and CDR2 FYEKMQ (reference sequence). CDR3 amino acids: CASSLERAGLGGETQYF. In DNA, the CDR3 is TGTGCCAGCAGCTTAGAACGGGCGGGACTAGGAGGGGAGACCCAGTACTTC.

The chain is built from TRBV5-1 and TRBJ2-3; maybe TRBD2 (6 bases). Trimming shortened V by 3 bases and J by 4 bases, and 18 bases separated the two germline ends. Looked up from germline, CDR1 is SGHRS and CDR2 is YFSETQ. There are 16 residues in the CDR3. In DNA form, the CDR3 reads TGCGCCAGCAGCTCTGTCCCTAGCGATGGCGCAGATACGCAGTATTTT. Its protein is CASSSVPSDGADTQYF.

The CDR3 is CAISEPGQWNTEAFF. The CDR3 DNA sequence: TGTGCCATCAGTGAACCGGGACAGTGGAACACTGAAGCTTTCTTT. V is TRBV10-3 and J is TRBJ1-1; 7 positions match TRBD1. Germline V gene lookup returns CDR1 ENHRY and CDR2 SYGVKD. This CDR3 region has 15 residues. V gave up 3 bases and J gave up 1 base; unmatched junction bases: 5.

V is TRBV28 and J is TRBJ2-3; D is perhaps TRBD2 (5 bases). There are 13 residues in the CDR3. Trimming stripped 4 bases from V and 3 bases from J, with 8 bases between. Germline-derived CDR1 and CDR2 are MDHEN and SYDVKM. The CDR3 spells CASSSRLTDTQYF. In nucleotides, the CDR3 is TGTGCCAGCAGTTCTAGACTAACAGATACGCAGTATTTT.